Following are 9 T cell receptor beta chains from one sample sequenced in a study of cytomegalovirus exposure and HLA in healthy donors. Use of 60 Vbeta and 13 Jbeta primers characterized the PCR. Assay: immunoSEQ multiplex PCR; the TCRdb copy retains only in-frame clones and omits some. Of 170,000 or so clones in the sample, approximately 80% were seen once. Sequences were obtained from PBMCs. These receptor sequences come from a boy between 10 and 17 years old in good health and CMV-seronegative.

The sample holds one count of this clone. The rearrangement links TRBV7-9 to TRBJ1-4, with D unresolved. V gave up 2 bases and J gave up 11 bases, with 6 bases separating them. Per the germline V gene, CDR1 is SEHNR and CDR2 is FQNEAQ (reference sequence). The CDR3 runs to 11 residues. CDR3 nucleotide sequence: TGTGCCAGCAGCTTACGGGATAAACTGTTTTTT. It yields the protein CASSLRDKLFF.

The genes are TRBV11-3 and TRBJ2-2; 12 nucleotides match TRBD2. The CDR3 consists of 16 residues. Germline-derived CDR1 and CDR2 are SGHNT and YENEEA. V trimming: 5 bases; J trimming: 7 bases; junction bases outside the gene matches: 8. The CDR3 DNA sequence: TGTGCCAGCAGCAAAACTAGCGGGGGGCTGGGCGGGGAGCTGTTTTTT. This encodes CASSKTSGGLGGELFF.

This clone came up once. The genes are TRBV6-1 and TRBJ2-7; the match to TRBD1 covers 8 bases. Germline-derived CDR1 and CDR2 are MNHNS and SASEGT. V dropped 6 bases and J dropped 2; count of bases not matched to a gene: 9. The CDR3 has 15 amino acids. The CDR3 reads CASRGRTGPTYEQYF. The CDR3 DNA reads TGTGCCAGCAGGGGGCGGACAGGGCCAACCTACGAGCAGTACTTC.

This clone showed up just a few times. This rearrangement joins TRBV6-6 to TRBJ2-7; 15 bases fit TRBD2. Germline V gene sequence: CDR1 MNHNY, CDR2 SVGAGI (reference sequence). The junction had 1 base not matched to a gene; V was cut back by 5 bases and J by 2 bases. CDR3 size: 15 residues. DNA of the CDR3: TGTGCCAGCAGTGGACTAGCGGGGGGGCCCTACGAGCAGTACTTC. It is translated as CASSGLAGGPYEQYF.

The chain links TRBV5-8 to TRBJ1-5; D is uncertain. Trimming pared 6 bases from V and 0 bases from J, leaving 13 bases between. The CDR3 consists of 15 residues. Germline V gives CDR1 SGHTS, CDR2 YDEGEE. CDR3 sequence (DNA): TGTGCCAGCAACCGAGACATCTATAGCAATCAGCCCCAGCATTTT. It yields the protein CASNRDIYSNQPQHF.

The chain has TRBV9 and TRBJ1-4, with TRBD1 identical over 8 bases. V lost 4 bases to trimming and J lost 6 bases; unmatched junction nucleotides: 8. CDR1 is SGDLS and CDR2 is YYNGEE in the germline V gene. This CDR3 contains 15 residues. CDR3 protein: CASSTQGARDEKLFF. The CDR3 nucleotides read TGTGCCAGCAGCACTCAGGGGGCGCGGGATGAAAAACTGTTTTTT.

The J gene is TRBJ1-4, the V gene TRBV5-1, with D uncertain. The germline gives CDR1 SGHRS, CDR2 YFSETQ. V was cut by 0 bases and J by 0 bases, with 6 bases left in between. CDR3 length: 15 amino acids. This chain's CDR3 is CASSLGEATNEKLFF. Written as DNA, the CDR3 is TGCGCCAGCAGCTTGGGCGAGGCAACTAATGAAAAACTGTTTTTT.

The genes are TRBV6-1 and TRBJ1-2; possibly TRBD1 for D (5 bases). CDR3 length: 16 residues. V was pared by 0 bases and J by 5 bases, with 16 bases between. The germline CDR1 and CDR2 sequences are MNHNS and SASEGT. The CDR3 here is CASSEALGAAGYGYTF. The CDR3 bases are TGTGCCAGCAGTGAAGCGCTCGGGGCAGCGGGATATGGCTACACCTTC.

This chain joins TRBV7-3 and TRBJ1-6; 7 bases line up with TRBD1. The CDR3 has 13 residues. The J segment lost 6 bases and the V segment lost 5 bases, leaving 1 base of the junction unmatched. The V gene's germline CDR1 is SGHTA and CDR2 FQGTGA. The CDR3 DNA follows: TGTGCCAGCAGCACAGGGGTTAATTCACCCCTCCACTTT. As protein: CASSTGVNSPLHF.